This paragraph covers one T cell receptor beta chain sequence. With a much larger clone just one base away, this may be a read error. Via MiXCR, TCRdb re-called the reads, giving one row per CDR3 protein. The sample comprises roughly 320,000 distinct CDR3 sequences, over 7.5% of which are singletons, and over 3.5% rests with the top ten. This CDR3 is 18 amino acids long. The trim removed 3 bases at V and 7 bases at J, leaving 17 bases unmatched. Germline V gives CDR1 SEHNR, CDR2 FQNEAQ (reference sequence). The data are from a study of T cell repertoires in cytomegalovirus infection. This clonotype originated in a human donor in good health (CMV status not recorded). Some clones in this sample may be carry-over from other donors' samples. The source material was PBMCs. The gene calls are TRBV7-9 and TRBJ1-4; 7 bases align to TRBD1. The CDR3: CASSFETGSYSASEKLFF. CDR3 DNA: TGTGCCAGCAGCTTCGAGACAGGGAGCTACTCGGCTAGTGAAAAACTGTTTTTT.